Included here is one TCR beta chain sequence, with context. Its target antigen remains unknown. Per-base quality was not reported, and no clone a single base away is much larger than it. TCR CDR3 regions were amplified from genomic DNA by multiplex PCR using the deep immunoSEQ assay. Extracted genomic DNA from each cell subset was spread evenly across all wells of several immunoSEQ 96-well plates, with each plate serving as a replicate. Each replicate PCR for sorted subsets received roughly 0.2 ug genomic DNA, equal to about 30,000 T cell genomes. Purified libraries were quantified with a Qubit 3.0 fluorometer, sized on a Bioanalyzer 2100, and re-quantified with the KAPA Library Quantification kit. Every immunoSEQ 96-well plate was sequenced on a separate single-read 150-cycle Illumina NextSeq 550 flow cell. The original pipeline was this. Because the immunoSEQ output included only junctional sequences and no quality scores, the filtering could not be the same as the filtering used for full-length reads. Sequences were annotated with PyIR, a Python wrapper for IgBLAST v1.9, and V/J genes and CDR3 were assigned using IMGT germline references. Reads were filtered out if the reads had weak V/J assignments (E-value above 1e-6), no CDR3, stop codons, out-of-frame junctions, or ambiguous translated residues. A V3J clonotype was defined by an identical inferred V gene, J gene, and CDR3 amino acid sequence. Percentage overlap between repertoires was computed as shared unique clonotypes divided by the size of the smaller repertoire. RTK rarefaction, the Chao1 estimator, and Recon v2.1 estimates of unobserved clonotypes were used to assess repertoire richness. Generation probabilities were computed with OLGA for all TCRbeta clonotypes obtained by the gDNA method from a few donors. TCRdb's version of the immuneACCESS table is confined to in-frame rearrangements and falls short of the full clone set. An unresolved V gene accounts for under half of the shortfall where checked; the remainder is of unknown origin. The DNA was the basis for D and trimming; V, J and clone size are from that table. This sample comprises some 650,000 clones, less than 98% of them detected only once. Of the sample, about 0.06% is held by the ten largest clones.

This entry is derived from a study of shared clonotypes between healthy human individuals (dated by TCRdb to the early 2020s). Describing the broader study: The cohort comprised a couple of women and three men aged 18 to 49 years. For each donor, three plates each were used for CD4 naive and CD4 memory, two plates were used for CD8 naive, and one plate was used for CD8 memory. Blood TCR repertoires of roughly 5 healthy adults were deeply sequenced to estimate repertoire size and the extent of clonotype sharing between individuals. Different laboratories and diverse techniques were used to prepare libraries and sequence TCR repertoires, to increase sequencing depth and limit assay-specific biases. Leukapheresis yielded between about 0.9 and 9.5 billion PBMCs per donor. Overall results and qualifications from the work: Because the study included a small number of donors, the genetic and exposure-history diversity represented was limited. Roughly 5.2% of naive CD4, more than 3% of naive CD8, about 2.5% of memory CD4, and roughly 0.4% of memory CD8 clonotypes were shared across a few donors. Estimated clonotype richness was generally larger for naive than for memory subsets. Sampling was limited to blood, and TCR repertoires in tissue likely differ from TCR repertoires in blood. Rarefaction of sorted-subset datasets indicated incomplete sequencing despite the large sequencing depth. Pairwise subsampling indicated that sequencing depth was expected to affect the degree of clonotype sharing among donors. Compared with non-shared clonotypes, clonotypes shared by all four sorted-subset donors had higher generation probabilities.

Healthy HIV-negative adults with no recently reported acute infections or vaccinations were included as donors. All donors were Caucasian adults living in Nashville, Tennessee, USA. CD4+ T cells were enriched by magnetic negative selection, after which naive cells were positively selected on CD45RA and the negative fraction was taken as the memory subset. After blood collection by leukapheresis, PBMCs were isolated using Ficoll-Histopaque density gradient centrifugation and then cryopreserved in the vapor phase of liquid nitrogen. Analytical flow cytometry was used to check the purity and quantity of every magnetically sorted T cell population. Each sorted fraction had its genomic DNA isolated and then quantified by UV absorbance on a Nanodrop 2000c. The V end loses 5 bases and the J end loses 3 bases, and a stretch of 14 bases separates them. The CDR3 starts with the cysteine, ends with the phenylalanine, and has 15 residues. Solely the CDR3 DNA is kept, with 45 bases framed from the first base. The germline V gene gives CDR1 as SGHTA and CDR2 as FQGNSA.

The sequence is built from TRBV7-2 and TRBJ2-1, with TRBD2 perhaps the D gene, on 6 matching bases. This sequence originates from a woman aged 30 to 39 in good health. Sequenced input: naive CD4+ T cells sorted from blood. The cell subset or site tag for this specimen amounts to: CD45RA+ positively selected. The DNA sequence reads TGTGCCAGCAGCCGAGCGGGCGACATCTACAATGAGCAGTTCTTC. This codes for CASSRAGDIYNEQFF.